The 15 T cell receptor beta chains below all came from one sample that was sequenced in a study. One entry per CDR3 protein, called by TCRdb with MiXCR from the RT-PCR reads. The data contain more than 600,000 distinct CDR3 sequences, 11% to 15% of them singletons. The sample taken for sequencing was memory CD4+ T cells from blood. The receptor set was obtained from a female donor in good health, serving as a healthy control.

This clonotype occurred a few times. The gene calls are TRBV7-9 and TRBJ1-4; TRBD1 aligns across 8 bases. Germline loops: CDR1 SEHNR, CDR2 FQNEAQ (reference sequence). V trimming: 3 bases; J trimming: 6 bases; junction bases outside the gene matches: 3. The CDR3 spans 14 residues. In DNA, the CDR3 is TGTGCCAGCAGCTTGTCGACAGGGGATGAAAAACTGTTTTTT. It specifies CASSLSTGDEKLFF.

The chain has TRBV6-2 or TRBV6-3 and TRBJ2-7; 9 bases are a match to TRBD1. There are 13 residues in the CDR3. Germline V gene sequence: CDR1 MNHEY, CDR2 SVGEGT. Trimming took 7 bases from V and 5 from J; bases not matched to a gene: 6. The CDR3 spells CASNRGQSNEQYF. The CDR3 coding sequence is TGTGCCAGCAACAGGGGGCAGAGCAACGAGCAGTACTTC.

V is TRBV7-2 and J is TRBJ2-7; D call uncertain. In germline, CDR1 is SGHTA, CDR2 FQGNSA. Trimming pared 5 bases from V and 5 bases from J, leaving 19 bases between. This CDR3 is 15 amino acids long. This CDR3 is CASSQRTVGSHEQYF. DNA for the CDR3: TGTGCCAGCAGCCAACGGACCGTAGGGTCCCACGAGCAGTACTTC.

This chain uses TRBV24-1 with TRBJ2-5, with D unresolved. CDR1 and CDR2 (germline): KGHDR, SFDVKD. With 4 bases removed from V and 2 bases from J, the gap between germline ends came to 10 bases. This CDR3 is built from 14 residues. The CDR3 DNA sequence: TGTGCCACCAGTGAAGGCAGTGTACAAGAGACCCAGTACTTC. It encodes CATSEGSVQETQYF.

This clonotype was observed a few times. CDR3 coding DNA: TGTGCCAGCAGCTTAACACGGGAGCCCACAGATACGCAGTATTTT. Its translation: CASSLTREPTDTQYF. The J gene is TRBJ2-3, the V gene TRBV13; perhaps TRBD2 as D (6 bases). V was cut by 2 bases and J by 2 bases, with 11 bases left in between. Germline assignment: CDR1 PRHDT and CDR2 FYEKMQ (reference sequence). This CDR3 comprises 15 residues.

This chain links TRBV6-2 or TRBV6-3 with TRBJ1-5; D is unresolved. Trimming took 7 bases from V and 9 from J, leaving 25 bases between them. In germline, CDR1 is MNHEY, CDR2 SVGEGT. There are 16 residues in the CDR3. The CDR3 DNA reads as TGTGCCAGCAACCACGGGGTGGGAACAGCCCAAGGGCCCCAGCATTTT. It specifies CASNHGVGTAQGPQHF.

The table lists this clonotype with a few counts. The rearrangement joins TRBV10-3 to TRBJ1-5, with a weak D call TRBD1 (5 bases). Germline V gene sequence: CDR1 ENHRY, CDR2 SYGVKD. Trimming left V 6 bases short and J 0 bases short, with 9 bases between. The CDR3 is made up of 14 amino acids. The CDR3 is CAIRTVYSNQPQHF. As DNA, the CDR3 is TGTGCCATCAGGACAGTTTATAGCAATCAGCCCCAGCATTTT.

The rearrangement joins TRBV7-2 to TRBJ1-2; 8 bases match TRBD1. The J segment lost 2 bases and the V segment lost 5 bases, leaving 7 bases of the junction unmatched. The CDR3 covers 15 residues. CDR1 and CDR2 (germline): SGHTA, FQGNSA. The CDR3 bases are TGTGCCAGCAGCCCCGACAGGGGATCGAACTATGGCTACACCTTC. This gives the protein CASSPDRGSNYGYTF.

This clonotype was counted only a few times. This chain's CDR3 is CASSSYRAGQETQYF. DNA for the CDR3: TGTGCCAGCAGTTCCTACAGGGCAGGCCAAGAGACCCAGTACTTC. V and J are TRBV6-5 and TRBJ2-5; D possibly corresponds to TRBD1 (6 bases). The CDR3 covers 15 residues. Germline CDR1 reads MNHEY; CDR2 reads SVGAGI. Trimming took 4 bases from V and 1 from J, leaving 13 bases between them.

V is TRBV29-1 and J is TRBJ2-3, with TRBD2 identical over 8 bases. J gave up 5 bases and V 5 bases, and 6 bases lay outside the gene matches. This CDR3 has 13 amino acids. Germline CDR1 is SQVTM and CDR2 is ANQGSEA. The CDR3 is CSVRSGVVDTQYF. The CDR3 DNA reads TGCAGCGTTCGTAGCGGGGTTGTAGATACGCAGTATTTT.

Ten or more counts support this clonotype. This chain uses TRBV5-1 with TRBJ1-4; no definite D call. The CDR3 extends over 13 amino acids. Deletions cut 1 base from V and 8 bases from J, with 9 bases between. Looked up from germline, CDR1 is SGHRS and CDR2 is YFSETQ. In DNA, the CDR3 is TGCGCCAGCAGCTTGACAGTAGGAGAAAAACTGTTTTTT. Its translation is CASSLTVGEKLFF.

This clonotype has only a few counts. The CDR3 sequence is CASSEAYRHSDVTQYF. Here the CDR3 DNA reads TGTGCCAGCAGTGAAGCTTACCGGCACTCAGATGTTACGCAGTATTTT. The V gene is TRBV6-1, the J gene TRBJ2-3; D is unclear. From germline, CDR1 is MNHNS and CDR2 SASEGT. The V gene lost 0 bases and the J gene lost 8 bases, with 18 bases spanning the gap. The CDR3 covers 16 residues.

This chain uses TRBV2 with TRBJ1-5; 7 nucleotides agree with TRBD1. CDR1 SNHLY and CDR2 FYNNEI come from the germline V gene. The CDR3 has 15 residues. V trimming: 6 bases; J trimming: 2 bases; junction bases outside the gene matches: 7. CDR3 sequence reads: CASRIRGLGNQPQHF. For the CDR3, the DNA is TGTGCCAGCAGAATCAGGGGGTTAGGCAATCAGCCCCAGCATTTT.

This clonotype showed up just a few times. The chain has TRBV20-1 and TRBJ2-7, with 9 bases fitting TRBD2. This CDR3 has 14 residues. Germline CDR1 reads DFQATT; CDR2 reads SNEGSKA (reference sequence). The trim removed 5 bases at V and 3 bases at J, leaving 8 bases unmatched. The DNA for the CDR3 is TGCAGTGCTCAGAGGACTAGCGCCAGCTACGAGCAGTACTTC. Protein: CSAQRTSASYEQYF.

This clonotype was picked up a small number of times. The V gene is TRBV7-9, the J gene TRBJ2-7, with 10 nucleotides matching TRBD1. In germline, CDR1 is SEHNR, CDR2 FQNEAQ (reference sequence). J lost 6 bases, V lost 4 bases, and 6 bases had no gene match. The CDR3 covers 14 residues. This CDR3 reads CASSSGQGKSEQYF. Written as DNA, the CDR3 is TGTGCCAGCAGCTCGGGACAGGGGAAGTCCGAGCAGTACTTC.